The 11 T cell receptor beta chains listed next were all sequenced from one sample in a study of cytomegalovirus exposure and HLA in healthy donors (dated by TCRdb to about 2017). The library was made by the immunoSEQ multiplex PCR assay. For the multiplex PCR, a mixture combining 60 forward primers for TCR Vbeta segments and 13 reverse primers for TCR Jbeta segments was used. As stored in TCRdb, this immuneACCESS dataset retains in-frame rearrangements with V and J assigned. A fraction of the clones does not appear; measured against another copy, unresolved V genes explain less than half of the discrepancy, and the remainder lacks a known reason. The sample contains more than 150,000 clones, over 80% of them found a single time. Over 1.5% of the sample is taken by the ten largest. Sample: PBMCs. Receptors were obtained from a man aged 45 to 65 in good health and CMV-seronegative.

The chain combines TRBV5-1 with TRBJ1-5; 8 nucleotides match TRBD1. After removal of 3 bases from V and 5 bases from J, the junction contained 7 bases not matched to a gene. This CDR3 spans 15 amino acids. Germline V lookup: CDR1 SGHRS, CDR2 YFSETQ. The CDR3 DNA reads as TGCGCCAGCAGCTACGGGACAGGTTCGTATCAGCCCCAGCATTTT. Translated: CASSYGTGSYQPQHF.

The gene calls are TRBV5-1 and TRBJ2-1; 9 bases are a match to TRBD1. CDR1 is SGHRS, CDR2 YFSETQ, per germline. The CDR3 loop spans 15 amino acids. J gave up 3 bases and V 0 bases, and 1 base lay outside the gene matches. Here the CDR3 reads CASSLAGQGYNEQFF. The CDR3 nucleotides are TGCGCCAGCAGCTTGGCGGGACAGGGCTACAATGAGCAGTTCTTC.

This clone appeared once. This chain connects TRBV5-1 to TRBJ2-5; TRBD2 matches 13 bases. The germline gives CDR1 SGHRS, CDR2 YFSETQ. CDR3 length equals 15 residues. The V gene end was trimmed by 4 bases and the J gene end by 5 bases; junction bases not matched to a gene: 5. The CDR3, as DNA: TGCGCCAGCAGCCAGGGACTAGCGGGAAGGGAGACCCAGTACTTC. This gives the protein CASSQGLAGRETQYF. Supplemented by reference TRBV5-1 and TRBJ2-5, the full variable domain reads KAGVTQTPRYLIKTRGQQVTLSCSPISGHRSVSWYQQTPGQGLQFLFEYFSETQRNKGNFPGRFSGRQFSNSRSEMNVSTLELGDSALYLCASSQGLAGRETQYFGPGTRLLVL.

This clone was recorded only once. V is TRBV11-2 and J is TRBJ2-5; unclear D gene. The CDR3 has 15 residues. Trimming took 5 bases from V and 1 from J, leaving 14 bases between them. Germline lookup yields CDR1 SGHAT and CDR2 FQNNGV. CDR3 coding DNA: TGTGCCAGCAGCCCAAACCTGGCTAGCCAAGAGACCCAGTACTTC. Its translation is CASSPNLASQETQYF.

This chain connects TRBV10-3 to TRBJ2-1; D is possibly TRBD1 (6 bases). Trimming removed 11 bases at V and 5 bases at J, with 25 bases between. This CDR3 has 16 amino acids. Germline V CDR1 and CDR2: ENHRY, SYGVKD. The CDR3 sequence: CAAQDRSAPSDNEQFF. The CDR3, as DNA: TGTGCCGCCCAGGACAGATCCGCTCCCTCTGACAATGAGCAGTTCTTC.

The chain recombines TRBV16 with TRBJ2-7; D is uncertain. The CDR3 spans 13 residues. V lost 0 bases and J lost 2, with 5 bases in between. Germline assignment: CDR1 KGHSY and CDR2 FQNENV. CDR3 region: CASSQSPAYEQYF. The CDR3 coding sequence is TGTGCCAGCAGCCAATCCCCCGCCTACGAGCAGTACTTC.

V and J are TRBV4-2 and TRBJ2-5; 7 bases line up with TRBD2. The CDR3 spans 17 residues. V shed 2 bases, J shed 1 base, and the junction held 10 bases outside the gene matches. Germline CDR1 reads LGHNA; CDR2 reads YNFKEQ. The DNA for the CDR3 is TGTGCCAGCAGCCAATCTAAAGGGAGGGCCGGCCAAGAGACCCAGTACTTC. Protein product: CASSQSKGRAGQETQYF.

V and J are TRBV13 and TRBJ1-1; no reliable D call. The CDR3 loop spans 14 amino acids. Between the trimmed V and J ends, which lost 0 bases and 2 bases, there was a span of 7 bases. The V gene's germline CDR1 is PRHDT and CDR2 FYEKMQ (reference sequence). CDR3: CASSLGNGNTEAFF. CDR3 DNA: TGTGCCAGCAGCTTAGGCAACGGTAACACTGAAGCTTTCTTT.

J is TRBJ2-6 and V is TRBV15, with TRBD2 as a possible D gene (5 bases). This CDR3 has 15 amino acids. Trimming cost V 1 base and J 1 base, with 5 bases left between them. CDR1 is LNHNV, CDR2 YYDKDF, per germline (reference sequence). The CDR3 nucleotides are TGTGCCACCAGCAGAGGAGGGTCTGGGGCCAACGTCCTGACTTTC. Amino acid sequence: CATSRGGSGANVLTF.

The gene calls are TRBV7-2 and TRBJ1-2; tentatively, D is TRBD1 (5 bases). Germline V lookup: CDR1 SGHTA, CDR2 FQGNSA. The V gene lost 4 bases and the J gene lost 7 bases, with 22 bases spanning the gap. There are 16 residues in the CDR3. In DNA, the CDR3 is TGTGCCAGCAGCTCCCATATACAACAAGGGGAAAGTGGCTACACCTTC. It codes for CASSSHIQQGESGYTF.

The rearrangement uses TRBV5-1 and TRBJ2-7; no reliable D call. CDR3 length: 14 amino acids. Germline lookup yields CDR1 SGHRS and CDR2 YFSETQ. Deletions cut 4 bases from V and 4 bases from J, with 15 bases between. The CDR3 DNA reads TGCGCCAGCAGCGTGGACGGCCAGGCATACGAGCAGTACTTC. It is translated as CASSVDGQAYEQYF.